This passage covers 27 T cell receptor beta chains from one sample sequenced in a study of CD8+ T cells in alopecia areata. Following extraction, RNA underwent reverse transcription to cDNA, which served as the sequencing template. Sequencing used immunoSEQ multiplex PCR; TCRdb keeps in-frame clones, though not all of them. The sample has about 200,000 clones, roughly 60% seen once. The treatment is: oral pan-JAK inhibitor, 5-10 mg twice daily. Here the sequenced sample was CD4+ T cells sorted from blood, taken around week 50, from a patient treated with tofacitinib. All receptors derive from a human donor with alopecia areata.

The rearrangement joins TRBV29-1 to TRBJ2-1; 10 bases are shared with TRBD2. Germline V gene data show CDR1 as SQVTM and CDR2 as ANQGSEA. With 4 bases clipped from V and 8 bases from J, the junction kept 5 bases outside the gene matches. The CDR3 is made up of 13 amino acids. For the CDR3, the DNA is TGCAGCGTTGGAGCGGGGGGGCCCTATGAGCAGTTCTTC. It is translated as CSVGAGGPYEQFF.

The V and J genes are TRBV5-1 and TRBJ1-1, with 9 bases aligning to TRBD1. V lost 0 bases and J lost 5; bases outside the gene matches: 8. CDR1 SGHRS and CDR2 YFSETQ come from the germline V gene. This CDR3 is built from 16 residues. As DNA, the CDR3 is TGCGCCAGCAGCTTGGAAACAGGGGGCGCAAGGACTGAAGCTTTCTTT. Protein sequence: CASSLETGGARTEAFF.

The chain links TRBV29-1 to TRBJ2-7; 7 bases are a match to TRBD1. This CDR3 comprises 13 residues. Per the germline V gene, CDR1 is SQVTM and CDR2 is ANQGSEA. Trimming cost V 6 bases and J 3 bases; bases outside gene matches: 8. CDR3 coding DNA: TGCAGCGTAACCGACCAGGGGGTCTACGAGCAGTACTTC. Translation: CSVTDQGVYEQYF.

This chain uses TRBV29-1 with TRBJ1-5, with D unclear. Germline assignment: CDR1 SQVTM and CDR2 ANQGSEA. V lost 4 bases and J lost 4, with 11 bases in between. CDR3 size: 13 residues. This chain's CDR3 is CSVATAPNQPQHF. The CDR3 bases are TGCAGCGTTGCGACTGCACCGAATCAGCCCCAGCATTTT.

Only a few counts were recorded for this clone. The V call is TRBV27, the J call TRBJ2-1; no reliable D call. The V gene lost 5 bases and the J gene lost 4 bases, with 3 bases spanning the gap. Germline V gene data show CDR1 as MNHEY and CDR2 as SMNVEV (reference sequence). The CDR3 runs 11 residues. CDR3: CASSNYNEQFF. The CDR3 coding sequence is TGTGCCAGCAGTAATTACAATGAGCAGTTCTTC.

The chain recombines TRBV2 with TRBJ2-1, with 7 bases identical to TRBD2. The trim removed 2 bases at V and 7 bases at J, leaving 11 bases unmatched. The CDR3 contains 16 residues. CDR1 is SNHLY, CDR2 FYNNEI, per germline. CDR3 bases: TGTGCCAGCAGTGAAACCGGGACTACTCCTCGAAATGAGCAGTTCTTC. This translates into CASSETGTTPRNEQFF.

This clone occurred a few times. The chain links TRBV6-6 to TRBJ2-1; 9 bases are shared with TRBD2. The CDR3 contains 16 residues. Per germline, CDR1 MNHNY and CDR2 SVGAGI (reference sequence). Trimming at V came to 5 bases and at J to 4 bases, leaving 9 bases not matched to a gene. The CDR3 reads CASSQISGGRYNEQFF. As DNA, the CDR3 is TGTGCCAGCAGTCAGATTAGCGGGGGCCGATACAATGAGCAGTTCTTC.

As to this clone: The junction departs from germline at one end; a sequencing error may be responsible. The chain carries TRBV27 and TRBJ1-1; D ambiguous. Germline V gene data show CDR1 as MNHEY and CDR2 as SMNVEV (reference sequence). There are 15 residues in the CDR3. In nucleotides, the CDR3 is TGTGCCAGCAGTCCCTTTAGAGGGCTGAACCCTGAAGCTTTCTTT. Protein sequence: CASSPFRGLNPEAFF.

The J gene is TRBJ1-6, the V gene TRBV7-9; the D gene is possibly TRBD1 (5 bases). There are 14 residues in the CDR3. Per germline, CDR1 SEHNR and CDR2 FQNEAQ (reference sequence). Trimming pared 2 bases from V and 7 bases from J, leaving 9 bases between. The CDR3 sequence: CASSLRQLNSPLHF. The CDR3 region has the DNA TGTGCCAGCAGCTTAAGACAGCTCAATTCACCCCTCCACTTT.

This sequence joins TRBV30 and TRBJ2-1, with TRBD2 identical over 9 bases. CDR1 and CDR2 (germline): GTSNPN, SVGIG (reference sequence). The length of the CDR3 is 13 residues. The V segment lost 4 bases and the J segment 2 bases; nucleotides outside the gene matches: 0. Here the CDR3 reads CAWTSGAYNEQFF. As DNA, the CDR3 is TGTGCCTGGACTAGCGGGGCCTACAATGAGCAGTTCTTC.

The chain uses TRBV7-9 and TRBJ2-1; D perhaps matches TRBD2 (7 bases). There are 16 residues in the CDR3. From germline, CDR1 is SEHNR and CDR2 FQNEAQ (reference sequence). The germline V and J ends were trimmed by 3 bases and 6 bases, with 18 bases remaining between them. The CDR3 region has the DNA TGTGCCAGCAGCTTCCCCTCGCGGGGGCCCAGCAATGAGCAGTTCTTC. Protein: CASSFPSRGPSNEQFF.

This chain links TRBV15 with TRBJ2-5; D perhaps matches TRBD2 (5 bases). The ends were cut back, 8 bases at V and 2 bases at J, with 6 bases in the middle. The germline gives CDR1 LNHNV, CDR2 YYDKDF (reference sequence). There are 11 residues in the CDR3. This CDR3 reads CATGLQETQYF. The CDR3 coding sequence is TGTGCCACCGGACTTCAAGAGACCCAGTACTTC.

The sample holds a few counts of this clone. This sample also contains other DNA sequences that code for the same CDR3. The chain has TRBV27 and TRBJ2-2; 7 bases line up with TRBD2. Germline V lookup: CDR1 MNHEY, CDR2 SMNVEV (reference sequence). J gave up 1 base and V 7 bases, and 3 bases lay outside the gene matches. The CDR3 extends over 14 amino acids. CDR3 amino acids: CASKTGGNTGELFF. The CDR3 DNA reads TGTGCCAGCAAGACGGGGGGGAACACCGGGGAGCTGTTTTTT.

This chain connects TRBV2 to TRBJ2-2; 7 nucleotides match TRBD1. Losses at the gene ends were 3 bases for V and 4 bases for J; bases not matched to a gene: 8. The CDR3 totals 16 residues. Germline loops: CDR1 SNHLY, CDR2 FYNNEI. The chain's CDR3 is CASSDHRGRLTGELFF. CDR3 bases: TGTGCCAGCAGTGACCACAGGGGCCGGCTCACCGGGGAGCTGTTTTTT.

The gene calls are TRBV14 and TRBJ1-5; D is possibly TRBD1 (5 bases). Germline CDR1 reads SGHDN; CDR2 reads FVKESK. V was cut by 4 bases and J by 8 bases, with 12 bases left in between. The CDR3 covers 13 residues. CDR3 protein: CASSLGALEPQHF. CDR3 in DNA: TGTGCCAGCAGCCTTGGGGCCCTTGAGCCCCAGCATTTT. Full variable domain (outside the CDR3, taken from reference TRBV14 and TRBJ1-5): EAGVTQFPSHSVIEKGQTVTLRCDPISGHDNLYWYRRVMGKEIKFLLHFVKESKQDESGMPNNRFLAERTGGTYSTLKVQPAELEDSGVYFCASSLGALEPQHFGDGTRLSIL.

The CDR3 sequence is CASSPKRGRDKNIQYF. The CDR3 region has the DNA TGCGCCAGCAGTCCGAAGCGGGGGAGGGACAAAAACATTCAGTACTTC. The J gene is TRBJ2-4, the V gene TRBV23-1, with 8 bases identical to TRBD2. TRBV23-1 is designated an ORF whose function remains uncertain. The V and J ends lost 4 bases and 3 bases, in that order; junction bases with no gene match: 8. This CDR3 has 16 amino acids.

This clone has only a few counts. This chain joins TRBV11-2 and TRBJ1-1; 8 bases map to TRBD1. V gave up 4 bases and J gave up 1 base; unmatched junction bases: 8. CDR1 and CDR2 from the germline V gene are SGHAT and FQNNGV. The length of the CDR3 is 16 residues. The CDR3 here is CASSSNRGAANTEAFF. The DNA of the CDR3 is TGTGCCAGCAGCTCCAACAGGGGGGCTGCGAACACTGAAGCTTTCTTT.

This clone has only one observation. The rearrangement uses TRBV5-6 and TRBJ2-1; 10 bases line up with TRBD2. V lost 3 bases to trimming and J lost 4 bases; unmatched junction nucleotides: 7. The CDR3 extends over 16 amino acids. Germline CDR1 is SGHDT and CDR2 is YYEEEE. The CDR3 here is CASSWDLAGDYNEQFF. The CDR3 bases are TGTGCCAGCAGCTGGGATCTAGCGGGGGATTACAATGAGCAGTTCTTC. The full variable domain, in which reference TRBV5-6 and TRBJ2-1 provide the parts outside the CDR3, is DAGVTQSPTHLIKTRGQQVTLRCSPKSGHDTVSWYQQALGQGPQFIFQYYEEEERQRGNFPDRFSGHQFPNYSSELNVNALLLGDSALYLCASSWDLAGDYNEQFFGPGTRLTVL.

The gene calls are TRBV5-1 and TRBJ2-5, with D unclear. The CDR3 has 12 amino acids. CDR1 and CDR2 from the germline V gene are SGHRS and YFSETQ. Trimming removed 7 bases from V and 4 bases from J, with 11 bases in between. The CDR3 is CASAASGETQYF. The CDR3 DNA reads as TGCGCCAGCGCCGCATCTGGAGAGACCCAGTACTTC.

Here the CDR3 DNA reads TGCAGTGCTCCCGGGAACACTGAAGCTTTCTTT. Translation gives CSAPGNTEAFF. This chain uses TRBV20-1 with TRBJ1-1; D unresolved. Trimming left V 5 bases short and J 1 base short, with 5 bases between. This CDR3 has 11 amino acids. CDR1 is DFQATT, CDR2 SNEGSKA, per germline (reference sequence).

A few counts support this clone. The chain joins TRBV5-1 to TRBJ2-7; D unresolved. CDR3 length equals 14 residues. The germline V and J ends were trimmed by 5 bases and 0 bases, with 12 bases remaining between them. Germline V CDR1 and CDR2: SGHRS, YFSETQ. CDR3 amino acids: CASRTGSSSYEQYF. CDR3 DNA: TGCGCCAGCAGAACGGGCTCCAGCTCCTACGAGCAGTACTTC.

The chain uses TRBV20-1 and TRBJ1-2; D remains unclear. Germline V gene lookup returns CDR1 DFQATT and CDR2 SNEGSKA (reference sequence). The CDR3 covers 11 residues. Trimming took 3 bases from V and 5 from J, leaving 7 bases between them. This chain's CDR3 is CSASFEYGYTF. CDR3 DNA: TGCAGTGCTAGTTTCGAGTATGGCTACACCTTC.

This clone was detected only a few times. At the DNA level, this CDR3 is encoded by other sequences in the same sample as well. The chain combines TRBV7-2 with TRBJ1-5; D unresolved. Trimming pared 2 bases from V and 5 bases from J, leaving 7 bases between. The CDR3 runs to 13 residues. Germline V gene lookup returns CDR1 SGHTA and CDR2 FQGNSA. The CDR3 DNA follows: TGTGCCAGCAGCTTACGGGGAGATCAGCCCCAGCATTTT. It is translated as CASSLRGDQPQHF.

The chain has TRBV19 and TRBJ2-1; no clear D gene. V gave up 7 bases and J gave up 7 bases, with 17 bases separating them. The CDR3 covers 14 residues. Germline CDR1 and CDR2: LNHDA and SQIVND (reference sequence). The CDR3: CASNSLRVRNEQFF. CDR3 DNA sequence: TGTGCCAGTAATTCGCTAAGGGTCCGTAATGAGCAGTTCTTC.

This clone is a singleton in its sample. V usage is TRBV30 and J usage is TRBJ1-2, with TRBD1 matching over 9 bases. Looked up from germline, CDR1 is GTSNPN and CDR2 is SVGIG (reference sequence). The ends lost 2 bases at V and 9 bases at J; junction bases unmatched: 4. The CDR3 has 12 amino acids. The DNA for the CDR3 is TGTGCCTGGAGTTGGGACAGGGTGAGCTACACCTTC. Translating it yields CAWSWDRVSYTF.

This sequence joins TRBV9 and TRBJ1-2; 12 nucleotides line up with TRBD1. The trim removed 2 bases at V and 7 bases at J, leaving 6 bases unmatched. CDR3 length: 15 amino acids. CDR1 SGDLS and CDR2 YYNGEE come from the germline V gene. The CDR3 protein is CASSVGQGAVGGYTF. For the CDR3, the DNA is TGTGCCAGCAGCGTGGGACAGGGGGCTGTGGGTGGCTACACCTTC.

The rearrangement links TRBV29-1 to TRBJ2-5; no clear D. Per germline, CDR1 SQVTM and CDR2 ANQGSEA. Trimming removed 4 bases at V and 2 bases at J, with 14 bases between. The CDR3 is made up of 14 amino acids. CDR3 loop: CSVVESTPQETQYF. Written as DNA, the CDR3 is TGCAGCGTTGTCGAGAGTACCCCTCAAGAGACCCAGTACTTC.